This paragraph covers one TCR beta chain sequence. This clone was recorded once. No antigen is known for it. No base-level quality is on record; no much larger clone is a single base apart. Using the deep immunoSEQ assay, multiplex PCR amplified TCR CDR3 regions from genomic DNA. Genomic DNA extracted from each cell subset was distributed evenly over all wells of several immunoSEQ 96-well plates, and each plate served as one replicate. Each replicate PCR for sorted subsets received around 0.2 ug genomic DNA, equal to around 32,000 T cell genomes. Purified libraries were quantified with a Qubit 3.0 fluorometer, sized on a Bioanalyzer 2100, and re-quantified with the KAPA Library Quantification kit. Every immunoSEQ 96-well plate was sequenced on a separate single-read 150-cycle Illumina NextSeq 550 flow cell. In the authors' own workflow: Because the immunoSEQ output held only junctional sequences and lacked quality scores, the filtering could not match the filtering applied to full-length reads. Sequences were annotated with PyIR, a Python wrapper for IgBLAST v1.9, using IMGT germline references to assign V/J genes and CDR3. Reads were removed for weak V/J assignments (E-value above 1e-6), missing CDR3, stop codons, out-of-frame junctions, or ambiguous translated residues. V3J clonotypes were defined as sequences sharing an identical inferred V gene, J gene, and CDR3 amino acid sequence. Percentage overlap between repertoires was computed as shared unique clonotypes divided by the size of the smaller repertoire. Repertoire richness was assessed with RTK rarefaction, the Chao1 estimator, and Recon v2.1 estimates of unobserved clonotypes. OLGA was used to compute generation probabilities for all TCRbeta clonotypes that the gDNA method yielded from a handful of donors. As stored in TCRdb, this immuneACCESS dataset retains in-frame rearrangements with V and J assigned. A fraction of the clones does not appear; measured against another copy, unresolved V genes explain less than half of the discrepancy, and the remainder lacks a known reason. That table supplies the V and J calls and clone size; D and trimming were determined from the DNA. The sample has about 2 million clones on record, around 95% of them singletons. 0.13% of the sample is in the top ten clones.

This sample is drawn from a study of shared clonotypes between healthy human individuals (dated by TCRdb to 2020 to 2022). For the study in its entirety: The cohort comprised two women and a few men aged 18 to 49 years. For each donor, three plates each were used for CD4 naive and CD4 memory, two plates were used for CD8 naive, and one plate was used for CD8 memory. To estimate repertoire size and how much clonotype sharing occurs between individuals, the study deeply sequenced the blood TCR repertoires of a handful of healthy adults. To increase sequencing depth and limit assay-specific biases, different laboratories used diverse techniques to prepare libraries and sequence TCR repertoires. Leukapheresis yielded between about 0.9 and 10 billion PBMCs per donor.

The donors were healthy, HIV-negative adults who had no recently reported acute infections or vaccinations. Every donor was a Caucasian adult residing in Nashville, Tennessee, USA. CD4+ T cells were enriched by magnetic negative selection, after which naive cells were positively selected on CD45RA and the negative fraction was taken as the memory subset. Blood was obtained by leukapheresis, after which PBMCs were separated by Ficoll-Histopaque density gradient centrifugation and cryopreserved in liquid nitrogen vapor phase. Analytical flow cytometry was used to check the purity and quantity of every magnetically sorted T cell population. Each sorted fraction had its genomic DNA isolated and then quantified by UV absorbance on a Nanodrop 2000c. There are 14 amino acids in the CDR3, from cysteine to phenylalanine inclusive. Just the 42-base CDR3 DNA is kept, in frame starting at base 1. Trimmed from V: 4 bases; trimmed from J: 5 bases; junction bases lacking a gene match: 6. CDR1 LGHNA and CDR2 YNFKEQ were looked up in the germline V gene.

Overall results and qualifications from the work: About 4.5% of naive CD4, 3% to 3.5% of naive CD8, roughly 2.5% of memory CD4, and more than 0.35% of memory CD8 clonotypes were shared across a few donors. The genetic and exposure-history diversity represented was limited by the small number of donors. Compared with non-shared clonotypes, clonotypes shared by all four sorted-subset donors had higher generation probabilities. Larger estimated clonotype richness was generally found for naive subsets than for memory subsets. Based on pairwise subsampling, the degree of clonotype sharing among donors was expected to be affected by sequencing depth. Sampling was restricted to blood, and TCR repertoires in tissues likely differ from the TCR repertoires found in blood. Rarefaction of sorted-subset datasets indicated incomplete sequencing despite the large sequencing depth.

This chain joins TRBV4-2 to TRBJ2-3; TRBD2 aligns with 7 central bases. Sequenced material: naive CD4+ T cells sorted from blood. The cell subset or site label, as the study defines it: CD45RA+ positively selected. This TCR was recovered from a man younger than 35 in good health. Read as DNA, the sequence is TGTGCCAGCAGCCCCCTTGGGGGGGAAGATACGCAGTATTTT. It translates to CASSPLGGEDTQYF.